The T cell receptor beta chain under discussion was sequenced for a study of CD8 T cells in ankylosing spondylitis. The study, taken as a whole, reports: Reports say disease-linked clones showed up significantly more in matched ankylosing spondylitis synovial fluid. Roughly 8 highly homologous variants made up a TCR beta motif that seemed to typify ankylosing spondylitis blood. In reactive arthritis synovial fluid and blood, some motif variants had been reported before. Peripheral blood held disease-linked clones only at relatively low frequency, and these were CD8+.

CDR1 is SQVTM, CDR2 ANQGSEA, per germline. The CDR3 covers 14 residues. Quantitative molecular-barcoded 5'-RACE generated the TCR beta libraries. TCRdb re-called the 5' RACE reads through MiXCR, storing one row per CDR3 protein. The table records around 770,000 distinct CDR3 sequences, 12% of them present only once. In this sample, this clonotype turned up a few times. No antigen is known for it. At one of its ends the junction is not consistent with the germline gene, which may arise from a read error. V and J are TRBV29-1 and TRBJ2-5, with 7 bases identical to TRBD1. Material for sequencing was blood, either unsorted or a sorted T cell fraction (not recorded which). This clonotype originated in a male donor with ankylosing spondylitis. The CDR3 sequence is CSVKEGAGQETQYF. CDR3 nucleotide sequence: TGCAGCGTTAAAGAGGGGGCCGGGCAAGAGACCCAGTACTTC.